This T cell receptor (beta chain) was recorded in a study of regulatory T cells in long-lasting Graves disease. Study-level results: Patients with persistent disease showed a bias toward TRBV28, TRBJ1-2 and TRBJ2-5. Newly diagnosed Graves' patients had higher TCR diversity than persistent ones.

At least ten counts were recorded for this clonotype. As yet, its antigen is unknown. The germline gives CDR1 DFQATT, CDR2 SNEGSKA (reference sequence). Trimming removed 7 bases at V and 5 bases at J, with 14 bases between. The CDR3 length is 12 residues. Time point denoted: newly diagnosed GD, antithyroid drugs for less than 3 months. PBMC RNA served as the TCR library source. Both iRepertoire HTBI primers and Arm-PCR of CDR3 regions were used to build the TCR beta libraries. TCRdb passed the multiplex PCR reads through MiXCR, listing each CDR3 protein once. The table includes approximately 470,000 distinct CDR3 sequences, around 15% detected once. These sequences were also reported in another study, on T cells in Graves' hyperthyroidism and ophthalmopathy. That paper states: Blood also showed most of the thyroid clonotypes that were expanded above 0.001. Separating ophthalmopathy from stable hyperthyroidism was achieved by a 13 V-J model.

The origin of this receptor is a man aged 40-55 years with Graves disease. The J gene is TRBJ1-2, the V gene TRBV20-1; no definite D call. Here the sequenced sample was peripheral blood mononuclear cells (PBMCs), taken at new diagnosis, from a patient treated with antithyroid drugs. The CDR3 nucleotides read TGCAGTGGGGTACCGGGATCTTATGGCTACACCTTC. It codes for CSGVPGSYGYTF.